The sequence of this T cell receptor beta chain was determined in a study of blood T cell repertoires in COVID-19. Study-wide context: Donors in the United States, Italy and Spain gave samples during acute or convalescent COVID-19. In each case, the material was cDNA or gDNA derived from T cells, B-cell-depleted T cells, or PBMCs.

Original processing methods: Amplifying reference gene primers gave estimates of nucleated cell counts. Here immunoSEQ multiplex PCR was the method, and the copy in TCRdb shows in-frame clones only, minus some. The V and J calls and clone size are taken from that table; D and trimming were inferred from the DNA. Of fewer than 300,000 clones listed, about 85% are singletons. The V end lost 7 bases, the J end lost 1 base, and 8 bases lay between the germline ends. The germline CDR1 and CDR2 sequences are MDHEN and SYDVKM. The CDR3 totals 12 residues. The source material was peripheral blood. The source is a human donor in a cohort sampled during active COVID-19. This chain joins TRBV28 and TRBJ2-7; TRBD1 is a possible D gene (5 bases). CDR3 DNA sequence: TGTGCCAGCAAGCAGGGTTCCTACGAGCAGTACTTC. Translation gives CASKQGSYEQYF.